The TCR beta chain described here comes from a study of OX40 agonist ivuxolimab in advanced cancers. About the study: Dose-escalation patients' cancers were hepatocellular carcinoma, melanoma, renal cell or head and neck cancer. In three patients, partial responses were observed, one with hepatocellular carcinoma and two with cutaneous melanoma.

Only in-frame clones appear in the TCRdb table, and some are missing; sequencing was by immunoSEQ multiplex PCR. Of about 22,000 clones listed, 65% to 80% are singletons. The sequencing here drew on CD4+ or CD8+ T cells sorted from blood, taken in a trial of the OX40 agonist ivuxolimab. This clonotype was obtained from an adult with an advanced solid tumor such as melanoma, head and neck, liver or kidney cancer.

CDR3 residues: CASSQEAGLAKNIQYF. The DNA of the CDR3 is TGTGCCAGCAGCCAAGAGGCGGGTTTAGCCAAAAACATTCAGTACTTC. This sequence joins TRBV4-2 and TRBJ2-4, with a tentative D call TRBD2 (5 bases). Trimming removed 0 bases from V and 0 bases from J, with 9 bases in between. CDR1 and CDR2 (germline): LGHNA, YNFKEQ. CDR3 length: 16 amino acids.